One sample yielded the 5 T cell receptor beta chains listed below, sequenced in a study of vaccination and CD4 T cells after COVID-19. No antigens are known for them. Once obtained from cultured CD4+ T cells, the DNA was sequenced using the Oncomine TCR Beta short-read assay. One entry per CDR3 protein, called by TCRdb with MiXCR from the PCR reads. The profile shows more than 10,000 distinct CDR3 sequences, under 60% of them singletons. Specified treatment: approximately nine-day PBMC culture with coronavirus spike peptide pools or control peptides (ViraFEST assay). Sequenced: CD4+ T cells from blood, cultured in vitro. Receptors were obtained from a human donor who had recovered from COVID-19.

The chain is built from TRBV11-2 and TRBJ1-2; D is unresolved. Germline values: CDR1 SGHAT, CDR2 FQNNGV. This CDR3 has 16 residues. Trimming took off 0 bases at V and 4 bases at J, with 15 bases between the two ends. The CDR3 is CASSLDLSSRVYGYTF. CDR3 nucleotides: TGTGCCAGCAGCTTAGATCTCTCTAGTAGGGTCTATGGCTACACCTTC.

In this sample, this clonotype turned up a few times. The rearrangement uses TRBV20-1 and TRBJ2-4; 9 bases agree with TRBD1. Germline V gene lookup returns CDR1 DFQATT and CDR2 SNEGSKA (reference sequence). Germline trimming cut 3 bases from V and 0 bases from J; bases unmatched to any gene: 9. The CDR3 length is 17 residues. DNA of the CDR3: TGCAGTGCTAGGTCCGGACAGGGGTTACTAGCCAAAAACATTCAGTACTTC. This codes for CSARSGQGLLAKNIQYF.

This clonotype was counted a few times. The chain links TRBV4-3 to TRBJ2-5; the D gene is possibly TRBD1 (5 bases). V lost 4 bases to trimming and J lost 2 bases, with 11 bases between them. The CDR3 covers 14 residues. Per germline, CDR1 LGHNA and CDR2 YSLEER. The CDR3, as DNA: TGCGCCAGCAGCCCGACTGACAGTCAAGAGACCCAGTACTTC. Protein product: CASSPTDSQETQYF.

This clonotype was picked up a small number of times. The gene calls are TRBV5-6 and TRBJ1-6; no reliable D call. The germline CDR1 and CDR2 sequences are SGHDT and YYEEEE. The CDR3 loop spans 15 amino acids. Between the trimmed V and J ends, which lost 4 bases and 9 bases, there was a span of 17 bases. In DNA form, the CDR3 reads TGTGCCAGCAGCGACCTTGGGAAAACGGGTTCACCCCTCCACTTT. Amino acid sequence: CASSDLGKTGSPLHF.

This clonotype showed up just a few times. V gene TRBV27 combines with J gene TRBJ2-2; D unresolved. The CDR3 is made up of 11 amino acids. Germline values: CDR1 MNHEY, CDR2 SMNVEV (reference sequence). Trimming left V 7 bases short and J 3 bases short, with 3 bases between. As DNA, the CDR3 is TGTGCCAGCAAGGACACCGGGGAGCTGTTTTTT. This encodes CASKDTGELFF.